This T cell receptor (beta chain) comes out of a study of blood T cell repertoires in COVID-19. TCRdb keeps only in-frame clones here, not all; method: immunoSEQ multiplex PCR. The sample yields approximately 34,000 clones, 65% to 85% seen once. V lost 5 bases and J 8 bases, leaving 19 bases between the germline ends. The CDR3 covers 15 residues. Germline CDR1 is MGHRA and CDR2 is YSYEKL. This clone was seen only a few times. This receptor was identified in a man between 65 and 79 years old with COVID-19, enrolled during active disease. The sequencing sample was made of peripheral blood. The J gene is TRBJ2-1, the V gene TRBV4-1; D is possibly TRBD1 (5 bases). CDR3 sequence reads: CASSKGVMDTYEQFF. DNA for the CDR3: TGCGCCAGCAGCAAAGGGGTAATGGACACATATGAGCAGTTCTTC.